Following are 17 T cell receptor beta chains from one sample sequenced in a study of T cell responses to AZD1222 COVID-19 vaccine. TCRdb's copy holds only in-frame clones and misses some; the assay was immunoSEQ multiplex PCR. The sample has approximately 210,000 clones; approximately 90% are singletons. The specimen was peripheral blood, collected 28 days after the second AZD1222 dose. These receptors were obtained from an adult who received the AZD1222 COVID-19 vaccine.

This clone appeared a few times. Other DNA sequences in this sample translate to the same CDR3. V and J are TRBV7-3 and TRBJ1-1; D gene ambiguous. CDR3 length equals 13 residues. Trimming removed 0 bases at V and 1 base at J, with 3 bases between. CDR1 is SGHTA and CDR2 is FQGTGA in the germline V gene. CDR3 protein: CASSLTGNTEAFF. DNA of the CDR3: TGTGCCAGCAGCTTAACAGGGAACACTGAAGCTTTCTTT. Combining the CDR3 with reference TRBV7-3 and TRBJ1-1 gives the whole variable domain GAGVSQTPSNKVTEKGKYVELRCDPISGHTALYWYRQSLGQGPEFLIYFQGTGAADDSGLPNDRFFAVRPEGSVSTLKIQRTERGDSAVYLCASSLTGNTEAFFGQGTRLTVV.

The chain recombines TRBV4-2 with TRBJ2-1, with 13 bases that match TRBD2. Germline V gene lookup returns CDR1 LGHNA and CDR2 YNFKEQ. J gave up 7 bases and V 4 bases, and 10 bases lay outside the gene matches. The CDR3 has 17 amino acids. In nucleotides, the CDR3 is TGTGCCAGCAGCCCAGGCCCACTAGCGGGAGGGCCGAATGAGCAGTTCTTC. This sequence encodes CASSPGPLAGGPNEQFF.

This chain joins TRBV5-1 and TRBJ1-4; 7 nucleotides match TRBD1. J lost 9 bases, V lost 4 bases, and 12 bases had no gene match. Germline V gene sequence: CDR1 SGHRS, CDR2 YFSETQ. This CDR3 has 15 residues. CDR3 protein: CASSSRQGDSQKLFF. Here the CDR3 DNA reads TGCGCCAGCAGCAGTCGACAGGGTGATTCTCAAAAACTGTTTTTT.

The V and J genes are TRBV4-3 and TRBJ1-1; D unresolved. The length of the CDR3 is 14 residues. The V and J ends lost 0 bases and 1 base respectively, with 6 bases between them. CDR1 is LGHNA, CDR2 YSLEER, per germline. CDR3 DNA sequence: TGCGCCAGCAGCCAAGACGAGGGGAACACTGAAGCTTTCTTT. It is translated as CASSQDEGNTEAFF.

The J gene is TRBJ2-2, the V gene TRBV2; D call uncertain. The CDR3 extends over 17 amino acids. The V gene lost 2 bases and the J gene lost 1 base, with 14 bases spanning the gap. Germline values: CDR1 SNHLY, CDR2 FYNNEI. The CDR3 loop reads CASSEKETVRNTGELFF. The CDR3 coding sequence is TGTGCCAGCAGTGAAAAGGAGACGGTCAGGAACACCGGGGAGCTGTTTTTT.

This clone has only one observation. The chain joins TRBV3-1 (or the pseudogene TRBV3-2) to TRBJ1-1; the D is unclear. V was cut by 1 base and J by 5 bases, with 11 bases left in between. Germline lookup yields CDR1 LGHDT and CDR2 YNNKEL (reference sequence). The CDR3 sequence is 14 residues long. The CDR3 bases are TGTGCCAGCAGCCAAGGATCCCTGGGGACTGAAGCTTTCTTT. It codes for CASSQGSLGTEAFF.

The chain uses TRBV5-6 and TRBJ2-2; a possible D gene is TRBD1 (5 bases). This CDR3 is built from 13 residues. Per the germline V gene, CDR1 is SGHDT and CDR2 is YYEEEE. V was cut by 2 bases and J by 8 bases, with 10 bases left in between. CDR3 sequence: CASSLYRLGELFF. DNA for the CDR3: TGTGCCAGCAGCTTATACAGGTTAGGGGAGCTGTTTTTT.

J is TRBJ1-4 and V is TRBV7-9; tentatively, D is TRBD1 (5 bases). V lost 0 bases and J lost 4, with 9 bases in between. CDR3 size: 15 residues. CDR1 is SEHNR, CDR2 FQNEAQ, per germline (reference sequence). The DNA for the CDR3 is TGTGCCAGCAGCTTAGCAGCAGGGCTTAATGAAAAACTGTTTTTT. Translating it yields CASSLAAGLNEKLFF.

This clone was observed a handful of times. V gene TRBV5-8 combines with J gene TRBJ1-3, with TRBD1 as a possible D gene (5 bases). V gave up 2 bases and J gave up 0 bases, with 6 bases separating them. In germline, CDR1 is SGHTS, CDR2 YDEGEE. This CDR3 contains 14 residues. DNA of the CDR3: TGTGCCAGCAGCTTCGGGGGCTCTGGAAACACCATATATTTT. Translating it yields CASSFGGSGNTIYF.

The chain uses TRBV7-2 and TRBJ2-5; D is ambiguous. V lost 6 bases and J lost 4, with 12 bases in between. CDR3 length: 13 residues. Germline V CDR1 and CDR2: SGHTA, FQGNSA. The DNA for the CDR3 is TGTGCCAGCAGTCCGTTCCTTGGAGAGACCCAGTACTTC. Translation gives CASSPFLGETQYF.

CDR3 region: CAWSGQGTQPQHF. The CDR3 DNA follows: TGTGCCTGGAGTGGACAGGGGACCCAGCCCCAGCATTTT. The chain links TRBV30 to TRBJ1-5, with 8 positions matching TRBD1. The germline CDR1 and CDR2 sequences are GTSNPN and SVGIG (reference sequence). V lost 1 base, J lost 7 bases, and 3 bases stayed unmatched. CDR3 length equals 13 residues.

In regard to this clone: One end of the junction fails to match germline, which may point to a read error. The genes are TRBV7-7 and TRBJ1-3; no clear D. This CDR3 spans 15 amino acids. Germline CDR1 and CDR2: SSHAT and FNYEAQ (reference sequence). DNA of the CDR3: TGTGCTAGCAGCTTGGCCCCCGGGGCTGGAAACACCATATATTTT. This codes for CASSLAPGAGNTIYF.

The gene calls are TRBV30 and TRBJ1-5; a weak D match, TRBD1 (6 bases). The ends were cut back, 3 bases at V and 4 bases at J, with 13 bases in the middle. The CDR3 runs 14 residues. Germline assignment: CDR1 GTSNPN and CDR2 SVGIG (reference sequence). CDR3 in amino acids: CAWSRDILNQPQHF. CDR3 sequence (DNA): TGTGCCTGGAGCCGGGACATCCTGAATCAGCCCCAGCATTTT.

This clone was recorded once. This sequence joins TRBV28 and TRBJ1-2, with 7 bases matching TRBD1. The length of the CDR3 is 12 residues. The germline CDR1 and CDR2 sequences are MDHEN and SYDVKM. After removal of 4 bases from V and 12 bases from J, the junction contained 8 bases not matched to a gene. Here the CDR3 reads CASSSPGTADTF. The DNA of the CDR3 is TGTGCCAGCAGTTCCCCCGGGACAGCCGACACCTTC.

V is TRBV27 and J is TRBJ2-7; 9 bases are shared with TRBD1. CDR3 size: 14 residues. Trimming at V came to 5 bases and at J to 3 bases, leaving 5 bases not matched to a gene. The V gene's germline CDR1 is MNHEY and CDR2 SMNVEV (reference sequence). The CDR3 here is CASSRVGQGYEQYF. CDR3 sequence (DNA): TGTGCCAGCAGTAGGGTGGGACAGGGCTACGAGCAGTACTTC.

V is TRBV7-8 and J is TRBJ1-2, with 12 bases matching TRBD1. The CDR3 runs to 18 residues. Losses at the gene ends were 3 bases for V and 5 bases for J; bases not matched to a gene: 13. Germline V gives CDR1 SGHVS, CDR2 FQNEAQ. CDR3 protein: CASSFAGTGGFRYYGYTF. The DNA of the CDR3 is TGTGCCAGCAGCTTCGCCGGGACAGGGGGCTTCCGTTATTATGGCTACACCTTC.

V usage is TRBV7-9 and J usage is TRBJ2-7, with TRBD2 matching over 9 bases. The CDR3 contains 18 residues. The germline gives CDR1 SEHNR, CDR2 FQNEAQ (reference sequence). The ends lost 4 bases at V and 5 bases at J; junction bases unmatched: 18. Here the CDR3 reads CASSSSRDSGSNIDEQYF. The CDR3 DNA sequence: TGTGCCAGCAGCTCGAGCCGGGATAGCGGGAGTAACATCGACGAGCAGTACTTC.